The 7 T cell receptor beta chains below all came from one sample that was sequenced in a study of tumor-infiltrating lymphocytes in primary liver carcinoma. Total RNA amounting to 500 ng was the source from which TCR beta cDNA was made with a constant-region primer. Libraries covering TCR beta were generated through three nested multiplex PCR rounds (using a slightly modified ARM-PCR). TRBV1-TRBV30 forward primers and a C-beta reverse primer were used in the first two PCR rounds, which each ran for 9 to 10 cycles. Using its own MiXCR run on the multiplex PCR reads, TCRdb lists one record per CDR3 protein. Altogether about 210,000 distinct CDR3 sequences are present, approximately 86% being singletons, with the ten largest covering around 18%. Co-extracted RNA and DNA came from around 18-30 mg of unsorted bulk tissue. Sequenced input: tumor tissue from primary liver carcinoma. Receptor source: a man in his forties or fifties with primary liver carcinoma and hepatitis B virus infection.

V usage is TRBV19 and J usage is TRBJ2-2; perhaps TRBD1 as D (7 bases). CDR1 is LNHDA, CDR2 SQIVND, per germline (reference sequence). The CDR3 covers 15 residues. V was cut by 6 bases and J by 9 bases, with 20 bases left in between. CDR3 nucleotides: TGTGCCAGTAGGTTCGTGGGAGGACAGGCCAGGGAGCTGTTTTTT. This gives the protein CASRFVGGQARELFF.

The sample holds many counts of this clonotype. CDR3 sequence: CASSLGTSGSDEQFF. As DNA, the CDR3 is TGTGCCAGCAGCCTAGGGACTAGCGGGAGTGATGAGCAGTTCTTC. The chain combines TRBV28 with TRBJ2-1, with 14 bases aligning to TRBD2. Germline lookup yields CDR1 MDHEN and CDR2 SYDVKM. The V gene end was trimmed by 6 bases and the J gene end by 8 bases; junction bases not matched to a gene: 6. CDR3 length equals 15 residues.

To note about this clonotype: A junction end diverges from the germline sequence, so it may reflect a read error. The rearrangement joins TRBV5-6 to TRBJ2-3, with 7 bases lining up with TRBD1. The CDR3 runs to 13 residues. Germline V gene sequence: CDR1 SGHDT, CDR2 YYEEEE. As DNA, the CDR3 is TGTGGCAGCAGCACCAAGGGGGCTTTGACGCAGTATTTT. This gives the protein CGSSTKGALTQYF.

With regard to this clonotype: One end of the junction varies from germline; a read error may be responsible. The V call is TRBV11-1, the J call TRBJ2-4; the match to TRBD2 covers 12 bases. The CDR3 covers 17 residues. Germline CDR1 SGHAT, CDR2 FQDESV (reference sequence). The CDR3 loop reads CTSSFPRTSGAKNIQYF. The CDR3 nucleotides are TGTACCAGCAGCTTTCCCAGGACTAGCGGGGCCAAAAACATTCAGTATTTC.

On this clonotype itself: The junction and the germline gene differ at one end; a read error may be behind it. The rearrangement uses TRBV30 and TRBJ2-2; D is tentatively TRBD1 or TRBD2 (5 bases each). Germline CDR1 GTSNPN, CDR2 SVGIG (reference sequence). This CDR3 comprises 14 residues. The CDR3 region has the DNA TGTGCCTGGAAAGGTCAGGAGGACACCGGGGAGCTGTCTTTT. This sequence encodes CAWKGQEDTGELSF.

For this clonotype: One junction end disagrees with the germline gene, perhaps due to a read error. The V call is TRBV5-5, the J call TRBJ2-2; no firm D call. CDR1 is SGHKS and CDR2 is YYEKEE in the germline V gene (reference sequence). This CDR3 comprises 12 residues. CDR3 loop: CASRLNTRELFF. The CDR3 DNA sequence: TGCGCCAGCAGACTCAACACCAGGGAGCTGTTTTTT.

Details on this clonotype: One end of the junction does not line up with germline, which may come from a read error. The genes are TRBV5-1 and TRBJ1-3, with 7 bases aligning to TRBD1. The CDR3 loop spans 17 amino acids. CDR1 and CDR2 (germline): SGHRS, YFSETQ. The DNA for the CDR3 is TGCGCCGGCAGCTTGGTGAGCCAGGGGGGAGCAGGAAACACCATATATTTT. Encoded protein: CAGSLVSQGGAGNTIYF.